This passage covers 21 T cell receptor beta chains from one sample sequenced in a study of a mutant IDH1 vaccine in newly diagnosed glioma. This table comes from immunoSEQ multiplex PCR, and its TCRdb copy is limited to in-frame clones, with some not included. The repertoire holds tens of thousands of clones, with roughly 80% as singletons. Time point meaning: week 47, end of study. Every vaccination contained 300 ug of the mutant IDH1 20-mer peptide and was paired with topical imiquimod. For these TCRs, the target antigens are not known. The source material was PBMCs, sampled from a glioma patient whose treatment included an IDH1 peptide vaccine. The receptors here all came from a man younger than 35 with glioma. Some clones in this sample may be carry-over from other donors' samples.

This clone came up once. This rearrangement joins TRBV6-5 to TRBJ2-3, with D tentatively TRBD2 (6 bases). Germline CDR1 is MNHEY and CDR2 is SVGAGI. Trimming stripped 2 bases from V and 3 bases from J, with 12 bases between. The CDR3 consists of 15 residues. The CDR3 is CASSYDTRGTDTQYF. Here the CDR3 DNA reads TGTGCCAGCAGTTACGATACTCGGGGGACAGATACGCAGTATTTT.

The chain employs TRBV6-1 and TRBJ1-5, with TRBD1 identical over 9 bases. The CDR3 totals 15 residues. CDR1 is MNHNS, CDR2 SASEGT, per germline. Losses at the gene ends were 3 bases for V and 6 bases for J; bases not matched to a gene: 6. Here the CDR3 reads CASSENRGPSQPQHF. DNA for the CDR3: TGTGCCAGCAGTGAGAACAGGGGGCCGAGTCAGCCCCAGCATTTT.

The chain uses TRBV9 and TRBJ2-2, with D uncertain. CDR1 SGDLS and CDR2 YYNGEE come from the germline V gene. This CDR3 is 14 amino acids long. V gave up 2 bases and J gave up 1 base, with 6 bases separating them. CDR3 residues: CASSVMMNTGELFF. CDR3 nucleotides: TGTGCCAGCAGCGTGATGATGAACACCGGGGAGCTGTTTTTT.

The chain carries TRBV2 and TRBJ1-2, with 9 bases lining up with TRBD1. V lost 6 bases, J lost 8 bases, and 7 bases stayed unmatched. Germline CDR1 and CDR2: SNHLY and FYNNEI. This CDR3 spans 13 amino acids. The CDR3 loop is CASRGQGEKGYTF. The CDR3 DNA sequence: TGTGCCAGCAGGGGACAGGGAGAAAAAGGCTACACCTTC.

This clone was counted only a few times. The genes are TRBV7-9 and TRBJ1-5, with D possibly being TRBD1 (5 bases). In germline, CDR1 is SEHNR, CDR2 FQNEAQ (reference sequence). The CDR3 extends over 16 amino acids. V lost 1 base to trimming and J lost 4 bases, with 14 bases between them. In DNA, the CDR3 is TGTGCCAGCAGCTTAGAGCTCGGGGGTTGGAATCAGCCCCAGCATTTT. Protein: CASSLELGGWNQPQHF.

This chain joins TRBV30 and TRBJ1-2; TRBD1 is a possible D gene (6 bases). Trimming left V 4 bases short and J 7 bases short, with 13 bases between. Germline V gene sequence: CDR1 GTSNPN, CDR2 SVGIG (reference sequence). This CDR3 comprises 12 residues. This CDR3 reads CAWMGRGIGYTF. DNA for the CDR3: TGTGCCTGGATGGGCAGGGGAATTGGCTACACCTTC.

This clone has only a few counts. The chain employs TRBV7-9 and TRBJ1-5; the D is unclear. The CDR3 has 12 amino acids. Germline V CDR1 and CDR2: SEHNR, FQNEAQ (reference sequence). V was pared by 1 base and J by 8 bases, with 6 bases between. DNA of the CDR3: TGTGCCAGCAGCTTAGATACGGAGCCCCAGCATTTT. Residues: CASSLDTEPQHF.

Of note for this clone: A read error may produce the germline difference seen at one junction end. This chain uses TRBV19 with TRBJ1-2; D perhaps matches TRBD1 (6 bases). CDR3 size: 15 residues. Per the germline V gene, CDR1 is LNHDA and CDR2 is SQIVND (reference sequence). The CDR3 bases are TGTGCCAGTAGTAATGGGGGGGACTACAGGGCTTGGCTGATATTC. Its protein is CASSNGGDYRAWLIF.

CDR3 in DNA: TGTGCCAGCAGTTGGGGGACAGGGGGAAACACTGAAGCTTTCTTT. This encodes CASSWGTGGNTEAFF. The chain links TRBV6-5 to TRBJ1-1; 11 nucleotides align to TRBD1. V dropped 4 bases and J dropped 2; count of bases not matched to a gene: 3. The CDR3 runs to 15 residues. Germline V gives CDR1 MNHEY, CDR2 SVGAGI.

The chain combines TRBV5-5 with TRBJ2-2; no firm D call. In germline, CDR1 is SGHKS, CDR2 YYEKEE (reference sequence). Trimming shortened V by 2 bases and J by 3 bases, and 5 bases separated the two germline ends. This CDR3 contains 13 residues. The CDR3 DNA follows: TGTGCCAGCAGCTTTGTCCACACCGGGGAGCTGTTTTTT. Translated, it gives CASSFVHTGELFF.

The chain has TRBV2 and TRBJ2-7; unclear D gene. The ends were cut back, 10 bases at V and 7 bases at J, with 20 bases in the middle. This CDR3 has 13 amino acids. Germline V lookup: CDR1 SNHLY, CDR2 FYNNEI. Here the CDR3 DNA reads TGTGCCACCTCAAGGACGGAGATTGGGGAGCAGTACTTC. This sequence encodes CATSRTEIGEQYF.

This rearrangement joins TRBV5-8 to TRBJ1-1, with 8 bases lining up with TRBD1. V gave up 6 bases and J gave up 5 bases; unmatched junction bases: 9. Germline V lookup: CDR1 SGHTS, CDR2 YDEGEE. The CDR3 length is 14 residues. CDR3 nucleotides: TGTGCCAGCAACCGGGGACAGGAACGGACTGAAGCTTTCTTT. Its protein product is CASNRGQERTEAFF.

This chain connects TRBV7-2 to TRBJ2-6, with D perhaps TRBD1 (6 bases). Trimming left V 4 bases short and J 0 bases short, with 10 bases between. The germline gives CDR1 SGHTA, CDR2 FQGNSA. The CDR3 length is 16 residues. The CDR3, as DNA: TGTGCCAGCAGCTCGGGACACCGCTCTGGGGCCAACGTCCTGACTTTC. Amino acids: CASSSGHRSGANVLTF.

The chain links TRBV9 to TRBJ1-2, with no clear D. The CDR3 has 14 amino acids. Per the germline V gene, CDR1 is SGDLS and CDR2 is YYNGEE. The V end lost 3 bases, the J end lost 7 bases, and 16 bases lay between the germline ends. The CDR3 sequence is CASSATLTSGGYTF. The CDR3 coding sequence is TGTGCCAGCAGCGCAACCCTCACTTCGGGTGGCTACACCTTC.

In DNA, the CDR3 is TGCGCCAGCAGCCAAGACACAGGGGAAGTCTACGAGCAGTACTTC. This encodes CASSQDTGEVYEQYF. The chain carries TRBV4-3 and TRBJ2-7; 7 bases are shared with TRBD1. Unmatched junction bases numbered 5, after V lost 0 bases and J lost 3 bases. CDR1 and CDR2 from the germline V gene are LGHNA and YSLEER. This CDR3 region has 15 residues.

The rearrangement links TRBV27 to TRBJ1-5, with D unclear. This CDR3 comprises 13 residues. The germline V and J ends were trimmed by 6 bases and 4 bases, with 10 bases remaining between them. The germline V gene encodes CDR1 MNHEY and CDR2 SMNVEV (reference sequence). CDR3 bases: TGTGCCAGCAGGGGCAGTTCGAATCAGCCCCAGCATTTT. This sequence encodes CASRGSSNQPQHF.

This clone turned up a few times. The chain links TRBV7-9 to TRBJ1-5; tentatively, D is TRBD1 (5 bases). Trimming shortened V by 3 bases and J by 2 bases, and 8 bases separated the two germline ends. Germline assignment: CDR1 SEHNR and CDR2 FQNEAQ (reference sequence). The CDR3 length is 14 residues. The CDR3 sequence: CASSLTTGNQPQHF. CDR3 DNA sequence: TGTGCCAGCAGCTTGACGACAGGCAATCAGCCCCAGCATTTT.

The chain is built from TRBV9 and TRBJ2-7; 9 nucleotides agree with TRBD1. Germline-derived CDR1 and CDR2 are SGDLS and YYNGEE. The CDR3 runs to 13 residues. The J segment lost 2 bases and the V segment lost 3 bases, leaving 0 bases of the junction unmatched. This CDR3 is CASSGQGAYEQYF. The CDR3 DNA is TGTGCCAGCAGCGGACAGGGGGCCTACGAGCAGTACTTC.

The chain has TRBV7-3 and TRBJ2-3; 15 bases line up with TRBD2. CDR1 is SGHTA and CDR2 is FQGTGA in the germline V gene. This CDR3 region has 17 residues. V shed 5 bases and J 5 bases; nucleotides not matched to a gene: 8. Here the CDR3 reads CASSPRTSGGVRDTQYF. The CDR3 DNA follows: TGTGCCAGCAGCCCTAGGACTAGCGGGGGGGTGAGAGATACGCAGTATTTT.

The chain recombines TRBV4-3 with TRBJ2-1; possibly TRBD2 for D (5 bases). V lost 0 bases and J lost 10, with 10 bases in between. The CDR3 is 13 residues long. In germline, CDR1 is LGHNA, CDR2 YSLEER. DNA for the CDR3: TGCGCCAGCAGCCAAGAGCCTGAGCGGGAGCAGTTCTTC. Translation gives CASSQEPEREQFF.

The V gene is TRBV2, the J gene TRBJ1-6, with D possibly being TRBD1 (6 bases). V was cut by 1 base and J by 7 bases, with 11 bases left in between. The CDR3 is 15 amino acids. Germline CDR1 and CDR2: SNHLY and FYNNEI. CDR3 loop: CASSEGPQGNSPLHF. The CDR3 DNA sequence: TGTGCCAGCAGTGAAGGTCCACAGGGAAATTCACCCCTCCACTTT.